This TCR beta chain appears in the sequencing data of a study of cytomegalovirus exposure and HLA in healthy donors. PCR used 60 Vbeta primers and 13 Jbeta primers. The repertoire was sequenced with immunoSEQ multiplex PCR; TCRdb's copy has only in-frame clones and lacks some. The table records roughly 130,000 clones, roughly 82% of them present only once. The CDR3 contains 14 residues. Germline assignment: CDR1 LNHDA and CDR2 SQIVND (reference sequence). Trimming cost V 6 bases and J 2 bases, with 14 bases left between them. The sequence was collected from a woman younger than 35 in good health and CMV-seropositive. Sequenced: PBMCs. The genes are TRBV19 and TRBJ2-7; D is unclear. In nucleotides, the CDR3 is TGTGCCAGTAGCCCTGGGCCTCCCGCCTACGAGCAGTACTTC. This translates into CASSPGPPAYEQYF.